This T cell receptor (beta chain) is from a study of T cells in Graves' hyperthyroidism and ophthalmopathy. With respect to this clonotype: What it recognizes is unknown.

No ophthalmopathy progression within 18 months constituted stable Graves' hyperthyroidism. Patients with uncontrolled infections, other autoimmune diseases, pregnancy or lactation were excluded. Clinical symptoms, serum thyroxine, TRAb, thyroid ultrasound and orbital computed tomography informed diagnoses. General study results and limits: Clonotypes that were expanded in thyroid above 0.001 mostly appeared in blood too.

The CDR3 contains 14 residues. V gave up 5 bases and J gave up 8 bases, with 16 bases separating them. Germline values: CDR1 MDHEN, CDR2 SYDVKM. The investigators amplified TCR beta CDR3 regions from RNA transcripts. A first-round RT-PCR of the TCR CDR3 used the HTBI primer set. TCRdb independently ran MiXCR on the multiplex PCR reads; one entry per CDR3 protein. The data contain about 700,000 distinct CDR3 sequences, about 14% of them seen just once; the ten biggest clones take up roughly 10%. Sequenced: blood. The chain combines TRBV28 with TRBJ2-4, with a tentative D call TRBD2 (5 bases). This sequence was found in a young woman with Graves' hyperthyroidism. The CDR3 loop is CASSHPLARDIQYF. The CDR3 DNA reads as TGTGCCAGCAGTCACCCCCTAGCTCGGGACATTCAGTACTTC.